The rows below give T cell receptor beta chains drawn from one sample of a study of control samples from healthy donors and cancer patients. The repertoire was sequenced with immunoSEQ multiplex PCR; TCRdb's copy has only in-frame clones and lacks some. The table includes roughly 180,000 clones, 90% to 95% detected once. The material sequenced was blood. The receptors were gathered from a woman younger than 30 in good health. CDR3s include the opening cysteine and the closing phenylalanine or tryptophan. Each record gives: J gene, V gene, clone size, D gene, CDR3 DNA, CDR3 protein. D genes are given only for firm matches. Rows may omit the clone size; those that give it use once, few, many or a size class.

>TRBJ1-4|TRBV19|-|-
TGTGCCAGTAGTGAGACAGTAACTAATGAAAAACTGTTTTTT
CASSETVTNEKLFF
>TRBJ1-1|TRBV11-3|-|-
TGTGCCAGCAGCTTAGCGGGACAGAACACTGAAGCTTTCTTT
CASSLAGQNTEAFF
>TRBJ1-5|TRBV19|-|-
TGTGCCAGTAGGACGCGAGGGCCGGACCAGCCCCAGCATTTT
CASRTRGPDQPQHF
>TRBJ2-2|TRBV7-2|-|-
TGTGCCAGCAGCTTAGGATCCAGTAAACTTCCCCCCGGGGAGCTGTTTTTT
CASSLGSSKLPPGELFF
>TRBJ2-2|TRBV3-1/TRBV3-2|-|-
TGTGCCAGCAGCCTAGGGGGCGGACTAGGGAACACCGGGGAGCTGTTTTTT
CASSLGGGLGNTGELFF
>TRBJ1-1|TRBV11-3|once|-
TGTGCCAGCAGCTTAACGGACACGAACACTGAAGCTTTCTTT
CASSLTDTNTEAFF
>TRBJ1-1|TRBV3-1/TRBV3-2|-|-
TGTGCCACTATGCCTAGGGAGGGGAGCACTGAAGCTTTCTTT
CATMPREGSTEAFF
>TRBJ2-5|TRBV4-3|once|-
TGCGCCAGCAGCCAAGAGGGGGGGCAGCAAGAGACCCAGTACTTC
CASSQEGGQQETQYF
>TRBJ1-5|TRBV10-3|-|TRBD1
TGTGCCATCACGGGACAGGTCAATCAGCCCCAGCATTTT
CAITGQVNQPQHF
>TRBJ2-1|TRBV4-1|-|-
TGCGCCAGCAGCCACCTTTCCTACAATGAGCAGTTCTTC
CASSHLSYNEQFF
>TRBJ1-1|TRBV11-3|-|-
TGTGCCAGCAGCTTCCCTGCACAGGGTGAAGCTTTCTTT
CASSFPAQGEAFF
>TRBJ2-7|TRBV9|-|TRBD1
TGTGCCAGCAATCCGGGACAGGGGGAGCAGTACTTC
CASNPGQGEQYF
>TRBJ2-7|TRBV4-2|few|-
TGTGCCAGCAGCCAAGAGAGTAGAGGGAACTTATACTCCTACGAGCAGTACTTC
CASSQESRGNLYSYEQYF
>TRBJ1-2|TRBV5-5|once|-
TGTGCCAGCAGCGCTGGACAGCCGGGGGGCTACACCTTC
CASSAGQPGGYTF
>TRBJ2-7|TRBV6-2/TRBV6-3|few|-
TGTGCCAGCAGTGTTAACTACGAGCAGTACTTC
CASSVNYEQYF
>TRBJ2-1|TRBV7-2|-|TRBD2
TGTGCCAGCAGCTTCTGGACTAGGAATGAGCAGTTCTTC
CASSFWTRNEQFF
>TRBJ1-4|TRBV18|-|-
TGTGCCAGCTCACCAGTGAGCGGGAATGAAAAACTGTTTTTT
CASSPVSGNEKLFF
>TRBJ2-7|TRBV27|-|-
TGTGCCAGCAGTTTGGGGGGCAGATACTACGAGCAGTACTTC
CASSLGGRYYEQYF
>TRBJ2-7|TRBV19|-|TRBD1
TGTGCCACCCGACCTAGGGGGCTACACTCCTACGAGCAGTACTTC
CATRPRGLHSYEQYF
>TRBJ2-7|TRBV4-2|-|TRBD2
TGTGCCAGCAGCTCTAACCCGGGGGGCTCCTACGAGCAGTACTTC
CASSSNPGGSYEQYF
>TRBJ2-1|TRBV7-9|-|TRBD2
TGTGCCAGCAGCCTCCGACTAGCGGGAGACAGTGAGCAGTTCTTC
CASSLRLAGDSEQFF
>TRBJ1-1|TRBV7-9|once|-
TGTGCCAGCAGACCCGACGGAGGAGGGACTGAAGCTTTCTTT
CASRPDGGGTEAFF
>TRBJ1-6|TRBV21-1|-|-
TGTGCCAGCAGCCTGACAGGGGGTAGGTCACCCCTCCACTTT
CASSLTGGRSPLHF
>TRBJ2-2|TRBV9|-|TRBD1
TGTGCCAGCAGCCTGCCGGGACAGGCATCCGAAACCGGGGAGCTGTTTTTT
CASSLPGQASETGELFF
>TRBJ2-7|TRBV5-1|once|-
TGCGCCAGCAGCTTGGTGGGACAAAGTCATGAGGAGCAGTACTTC
CASSLVGQSHEEQYF
>TRBJ1-2|TRBV29-1|-|-
TGCAGCGTTGAAGATCGTCCGAGGAAAGCTAACTATGGCTACACCTTC
CSVEDRPRKANYGYTF
>TRBJ1-5|TRBV19|-|TRBD1
TGTGCCAGTAGCACAAATCACGGGACAGCCTACAATCAGCCCCAGCATTTT
CASSTNHGTAYNQPQHF
>TRBJ1-6|TRBV12-3/TRBV12-4|-|-
TGTGCCAGCAGCCGCGGCGCGAGGGCACCCCTCCACTTT
CASSRGARAPLHF
>TRBJ1-1|TRBV5-4|-|TRBD1
TGTGCCAGCAGCTCCGGGGGGACAGGCAACACTGAAGCTTTCTTT
CASSSGGTGNTEAFF
>TRBJ1-2|TRBV5-1|-|TRBD1
TGCGCCAGCAGCTACCGGACAGGGGCTAACTATGGCTACACCTTC
CASSYRTGANYGYTF
>TRBJ1-2|TRBV6-5|-|TRBD1
TGTGCCACCGACAGGGGATGGGGCTACACCTTC
CATDRGWGYTF
>TRBJ2-3|TRBV5-6|-|TRBD2
TGTGCCAGCAGCGCAGGGACTAGCGGCACAGATACGCAGTATTTT
CASSAGTSGTDTQYF
>TRBJ1-1|TRBV6-5|-|TRBD1
TGTGCCAGCACCCTAATGACAGGGGACACTGAAGCTTTCTTT
CASTLMTGDTEAFF
>TRBJ2-3|TRBV6-2/TRBV6-3|-|-
TGTGCCAGCAGTTACCGTCTTCGAGCGTGGGGAGATACGCAGTATTTT
CASSYRLRAWGDTQYF
>TRBJ2-7|TRBV7-8|-|-
TGTGCCAGCAGCTTAAGAGGGTCCCCCTACGAGCAGTACTTC
CASSLRGSPYEQYF
>TRBJ2-4|TRBV11-3|-|-
TGTGCCAGCAGCTTAGATCTCACCCCCATTCAGTACTTC
CASSLDLTPIQYF
>TRBJ1-2|TRBV11-3|-|-
TGTGCCAGCAGCTTAGCGGCCGGCTATGGCTACACCTTC
CASSLAAGYGYTF
>TRBJ1-1|TRBV21-1|-|-
TGTGCCAGCACCGATGGGCGGGCCACTGAAGCTTTCTTT
CASTDGRATEAFF
>TRBJ2-6|TRBV14|-|-
TGTGCCAGCAGCGGCCTCGGGGCCAACGTCCTGACTTTC
CASSGLGANVLTF
>TRBJ2-7|TRBV7-9|-|TRBD1
TGTGCCAGCTCGACCGGGACAGGGATACTAAGGCAGTACTTC
CASSTGTGILRQYF
>TRBJ2-7|TRBV2|-|TRBD1
TGTGCCACCGCTACCGGACAGGGCTCCTACGAGCAGTACTTC
CATATGQGSYEQYF
>TRBJ2-7|TRBV6-6|-|TRBD2
TGTGCCAGCAGTCTTGGGACTAGCGGCTCCTACGAGCAGTACTTC
CASSLGTSGSYEQYF
>TRBJ2-1|TRBV5-6|-|-
TGTGCCAGCACCCTCCGCGGGACCCGAGGGCTAGAGTTCTTC
CASTLRGTRGLEFF
>TRBJ2-7|TRBV11-2|once|-
TGTGCCAGCAGCTTAGGTTTTCGTAGCTCCTACGAGCAGTACTTC
CASSLGFRSSYEQYF
>TRBJ1-5|TRBV4-1|-|-
TGCGCCAGCAGCAAAGGCCCTCTGGGCAATCAGCCCCAGCATTTT
CASSKGPLGNQPQHF
>TRBJ1-2|TRBV15|-|TRBD1
TGTGCCACCAGCAGGACAGGGAACTCTGGCTACACCTTC
CATSRTGNSGYTF
>TRBJ2-5|TRBV7-6|once|-
TGTGCCAGCAGCTTAGTGGGGAAACAGAGCGAGACCCAGTACTTC
CASSLVGKQSETQYF
>TRBJ2-5|TRBV28|-|TRBD1
TGTGCCAGCAGAAAACTTAGTTGGGCAGGGGGCCCGGGGACCCAGTACTTC
CASRKLSWAGGPGTQYF
>TRBJ2-2|TRBV27|-|-
TGTGCCAGCAGTTGGCAGGGGACCGGGGAGCTGTTTTTT
CASSWQGTGELFF
>TRBJ1-2|TRBV7-9|-|-
TGTGCCAGCAGCACGGGACCTGGCTACACCTTC
CASSTGPGYTF
>TRBJ1-2|TRBV6-2/TRBV6-3|-|TRBD1
TGTGCCAGCAGTCCCCCCGGCAGGGGGGTTGGCTACACCTTC
CASSPPGRGVGYTF
>TRBJ1-6|TRBV12-3/TRBV12-4|-|-
TGTGCCAGCAGCAGACAGGTCAATTCACCCCTCCACTTT
CASSRQVNSPLHF
>TRBJ1-2|TRBV5-1|-|TRBD1
TGCGCCAGCAGCCGGACAGGGGGCAACTATGGCTACACCTTC
CASSRTGGNYGYTF